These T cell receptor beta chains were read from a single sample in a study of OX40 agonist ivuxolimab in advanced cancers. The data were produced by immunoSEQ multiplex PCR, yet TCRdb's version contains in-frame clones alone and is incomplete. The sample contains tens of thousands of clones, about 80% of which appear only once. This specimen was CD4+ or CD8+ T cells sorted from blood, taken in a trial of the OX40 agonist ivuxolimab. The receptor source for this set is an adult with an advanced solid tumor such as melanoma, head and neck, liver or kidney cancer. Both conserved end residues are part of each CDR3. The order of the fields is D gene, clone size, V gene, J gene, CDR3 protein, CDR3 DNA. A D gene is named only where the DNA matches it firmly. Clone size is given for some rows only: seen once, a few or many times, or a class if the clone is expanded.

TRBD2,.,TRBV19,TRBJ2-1,CASSTIEAGEGEQFF,TGTGCCAGTAGTACCATAGAAGCGGGAGAGGGTGAGCAGTTCTTC
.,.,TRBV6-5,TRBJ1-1,CASSYSGRTEAFF,TGTGCCAGCAGTTACTCGGGTCGGACTGAAGCTTTCTTT
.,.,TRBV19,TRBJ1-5,CASTNIRETQQGRQPQHF,TGTGCCAGTACGAATATTAGGGAGACCCAGCAAGGGCGTCAGCCCCAGCATTTT
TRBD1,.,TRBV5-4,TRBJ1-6,CASEDRASNSPLHF,TGTGCCAGCGAGGACAGGGCAAGTAATTCACCCCTCCACTTT
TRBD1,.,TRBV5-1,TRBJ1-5,CASSLEGTGGKCDQPQHF,TGCGCCAGCAGCTTGGAGGGGACAGGGGGTAAGTGTGATCAGCCCCAGCATTTT
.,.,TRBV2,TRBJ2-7,CASSDGVNYEQYF,TGTGCCAGCAGTGACGGGGTTAACTACGAGCAGTACTTC
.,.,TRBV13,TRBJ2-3,CASSRPGGTSTDTQYF,TGTGCCAGCAGTCGGCCCGGAGGCACTAGCACAGATACGCAGTATTTT
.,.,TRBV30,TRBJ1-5,CAWTRGGDQPQHF,TGTGCCTGGACTAGGGGGGGAGATCAGCCCCAGCATTTT
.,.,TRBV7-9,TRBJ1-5,CASSLEADQPQHF,TGTGCCAGCAGCTTAGAAGCGGATCAGCCCCAGCATTTT
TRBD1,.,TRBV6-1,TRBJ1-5,CASSDLGTGGNQPQHF,TGTGCCAGCAGTGATCTAGGGACAGGGGGCAATCAGCCCCAGCATTTT
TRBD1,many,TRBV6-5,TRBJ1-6,CASRHRGGGKSPLHF,TGTGCCAGCAGGCACAGGGGTGGGGGGAAATCACCCCTCCACTTT
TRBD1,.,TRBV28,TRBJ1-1,CASAYLTGVNTEAFF,TGTGCCAGCGCTTACTTGACAGGGGTGAACACTGAAGCTTTCTTT
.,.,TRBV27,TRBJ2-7,CASSLSPGGYEQYF,TGTGCCAGCAGTTTATCTCCAGGTGGATACGAGCAGTACTTC
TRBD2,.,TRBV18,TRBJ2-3,CASSPRRTSGSSWGTDTQYF,TGTGCCAGCTCACCCCGGAGGACTAGCGGGTCCTCCTGGGGCACAGATACGCAGTATTTT
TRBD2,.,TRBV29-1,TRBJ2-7,CSVELAGWSAYEQYF,TGCAGCGTTGAACTAGCGGGATGGTCCGCCTACGAGCAGTACTTC
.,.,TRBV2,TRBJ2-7,CASYSPYEQYF,TGTGCCAGCTACAGCCCCTACGAGCAGTACTTC
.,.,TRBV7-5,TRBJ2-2,CARSPAPTSGPTNTGELFF,TGTGCCAGAAGCCCGGCCCCGACTAGCGGGCCTACGAACACCGGGGAGCTGTTTTTT
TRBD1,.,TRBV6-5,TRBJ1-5,CASSPGGAGGQPQHF,TGTGCCAGCAGTCCAGGGGGCGCGGGGGGCCAGCCCCAGCATTTT
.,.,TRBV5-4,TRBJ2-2,CASNLLGAAAGGELFF,TGTGCCAGCAACCTCTTAGGGGCGGCGGCAGGCGGGGAGCTGTTTTTT
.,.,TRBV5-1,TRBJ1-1,CASSLGSDVTEAFF,TGCGCCAGCAGCTTGGGATCGGACGTCACTGAAGCTTTCTTT
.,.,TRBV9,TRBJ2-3,CASSVGGDTQYF,TGTGCCAGCAGCGTAGGCGGAGATACGCAGTATTTT
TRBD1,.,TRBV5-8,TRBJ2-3,CASNQVQGADTQYF,TGTGCCAGCAATCAGGTCCAGGGGGCGGATACGCAGTATTTT
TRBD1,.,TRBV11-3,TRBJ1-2,CASSWDRYGYTF,TGTGCCAGCAGCTGGGACAGATATGGCTACACCTTC
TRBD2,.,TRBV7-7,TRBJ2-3,CASSLSTSGGTDTQYF,TGTGCCAGCAGCTTATCGACTAGCGGGGGCACAGATACGCAGTATTTT
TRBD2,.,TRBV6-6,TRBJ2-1,CASTWGGNEQFF,TGTGCCAGCACGTGGGGGGGAAATGAGCAGTTCTTC
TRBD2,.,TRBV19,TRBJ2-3,CASSLAGRTDTQYF,TGTGCCAGTAGTTTAGCGGGGCGCACAGATACGCAGTATTTT
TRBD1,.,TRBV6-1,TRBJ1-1,CASSATGAGEREAFF,TGTGCCAGCAGTGCGACAGGGGCGGGCGAGAGAGAAGCTTTCTTT
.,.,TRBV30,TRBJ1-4,CAWSPEVGKLFF,TGTGCCTGGAGCCCCGAGGTGGGAAAACTGTTTTTT
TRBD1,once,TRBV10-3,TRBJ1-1,CATQSWTGGNTEAFF,TGTGCCACCCAATCGTGGACAGGGGGGAACACTGAAGCTTTCTTT
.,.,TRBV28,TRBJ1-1,CASRARNEAFF,TGTGCCAGCAGGGCCCGAAATGAAGCTTTCTTT
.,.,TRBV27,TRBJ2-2,CASRGQVHTGELFF,TGTGCCAGCCGGGGGCAGGTCCACACCGGGGAGCTGTTTTTT
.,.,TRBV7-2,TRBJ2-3,CASSPRRGAGDTQYF,TGTGCCAGCAGCCCCCGACGGGGTGCCGGAGATACGCAGTATTTT
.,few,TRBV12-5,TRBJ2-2,CASGFPLQGPGELFF,TGTGCTAGTGGTTTCCCTCTTCAGGGTCCCGGGGAGCTGTTTTTT
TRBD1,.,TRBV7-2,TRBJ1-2,CASSLGIRGRGYGYTF,TGTGCCAGCAGCTTAGGCATCAGGGGGCGCGGCTATGGCTACACCTTC
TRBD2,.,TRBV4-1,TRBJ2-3,CASSQDRTSGGSSTDTQYF,TGCGCCAGCAGCCAAGATAGAACTAGCGGGGGTTCTAGCACAGATACGCAGTATTTT
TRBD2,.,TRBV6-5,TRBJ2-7,CASSYSLAGVHEQYF,TGTGCCAGCAGTTACTCGTTAGCGGGAGTCCACGAGCAGTACTTC
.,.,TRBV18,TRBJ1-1,CASSRYSQLNTEAFF,TGTGCCAGCTCACGGTACAGCCAATTGAACACTGAAGCTTTCTTT
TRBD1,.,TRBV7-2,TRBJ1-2,CASSLSGQPYYGYTF,TGTGCCAGCAGCTTATCGGGACAGCCCTACTATGGCTACACCTTC
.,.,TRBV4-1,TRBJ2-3,CASSQGARRTDTQYF,TGCGCCAGCAGCCAAGGAGCCAGAAGAACAGATACGCAGTATTTT
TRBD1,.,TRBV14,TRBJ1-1,CASSQDWLEDRSTEAFF,TGTGCCAGCAGCCAAGATTGGCTAGAGGACAGGAGCACTGAAGCTTTCTTT
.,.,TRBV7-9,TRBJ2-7,CASSLKGTAGHLNYEQYF,TGTGCCAGCAGCTTAAAGGGGACCGCGGGACATTTAAACTACGAGCAGTACTTC